A single sample gave rise to the 8 T cell receptor beta chains below, sequenced in a study of T-cell reconstitution after alpha-beta-depleted transplantation in children. Unique molecular identifiers were incorporated when the TCRbeta library was constructed. One entry per CDR3 protein, called by TCRdb with MiXCR from the PCR reads. The sample has hundreds of thousands of distinct CDR3 sequences; about 25% are singletons. The sample in question was PBMCs, obtained before TCRalphabeta/CD19-depleted stem cell transplant. The receptors were gathered from a girl aged 2-10 years with Fanconi anemia, due to receive a stem cell transplant.

The chain is built from TRBV12-3 or TRBV12-4 and TRBJ1-6; D not resolved. CDR3 length: 12 residues. V dropped 4 bases and J dropped 8 bases, with 6 bases sitting between them. This CDR3 is CASSYGDSPLHF. CDR3 DNA: TGTGCCAGCAGTTATGGCGATTCACCCCTCCACTTT.

This clonotype was seen many times. V is TRBV20-1 and J is TRBJ2-7, with a possible D match to TRBD1 (6 bases). V was cut by 3 bases and J by 4 bases, with 19 bases left in between. The CDR3 sequence is 15 residues long. Germline CDR1 is DFQATT and CDR2 is SNEGSKA (reference sequence). In nucleotides, the CDR3 is TGCAGTGCTAGCTACCCCGGGACACCCCTATACGAGCAGTACTTC. Residues: CSASYPGTPLYEQYF.

The chain combines TRBV29-1 with TRBJ2-7; possible D gene TRBD2, 6 bases. V lost 5 bases and J 0 bases, leaving 11 bases between the germline ends. Germline V gene sequence: CDR1 SQVTM, CDR2 ANQGSEA. This CDR3 contains 13 residues. The CDR3 loop is CSVFFGSSYEQYF. CDR3 nucleotides: TGCAGCGTTTTTTTCGGGAGCTCCTACGAGCAGTACTTC.

This chain connects TRBV12-3 or TRBV12-4 to TRBJ2-4; tentative D call: TRBD1 (6 bases). The CDR3 loop spans 14 amino acids. The germline V and J ends were trimmed by 6 bases and 8 bases, with 17 bases remaining between them. Here the CDR3 DNA reads TGTGCCAGCAGGCGAACAGGGCGAGGAGACATTCAGTACTTC. The encoded protein is CASRRTGRGDIQYF.

This clonotype was seen at least ten times. The chain joins TRBV18 to TRBJ2-1; the D gene is possibly TRBD1 (5 bases). CDR1 KGHSH and CDR2 LQKENI come from the germline V gene. The CDR3 is 14 residues long. The V end was cut by 3 bases, the J end by 6 bases, with 12 bases between. CDR3 DNA sequence: TGTGCCAGCTCACCTCTCTGGGGCGTCAATGAGCAGTTCTTC. Its protein product is CASSPLWGVNEQFF.

This clonotype appeared many times. V is TRBV29-1 and J is TRBJ2-5; perhaps TRBD2 as D (5 bases). Germline CDR1 SQVTM, CDR2 ANQGSEA. V gave up 4 bases and J gave up 5 bases, with 14 bases separating them. The CDR3 has 13 amino acids. The CDR3 sequence is CSVGGRRGETQYF. The CDR3 nucleotides are TGCAGCGTTGGGGGTAGACGCGGGGAGACCCAGTACTTC.

The chain joins TRBV20-1 to TRBJ2-7; D call uncertain. Trimming removed 1 base at V and 8 bases at J, with 12 bases between. CDR1 DFQATT and CDR2 SNEGSKA come from the germline V gene (reference sequence). The CDR3 runs to 12 residues. In nucleotides, the CDR3 is TGCAGTGCTAGAGGTCTGAGTAGCAAGCAGTACTTC. Translated, it gives CSARGLSSKQYF.

This clonotype showed up many times. The rearrangement joins TRBV29-1 to TRBJ2-2; 7 bases are a match to TRBD1. Germline assignment: CDR1 SQVTM and CDR2 ANQGSEA. The CDR3 contains 12 residues. Trimming removed 5 bases from V and 5 bases from J; junction bases left unmatched: 2. This CDR3 is CSVSGGTGELFF. In nucleotides, the CDR3 is TGCAGCGTTTCAGGGGGAACCGGGGAGCTGTTTTTT.